The 16 T cell receptor beta chains presented below share a single source sample, sequenced in a study of CD8+ T cells in alopecia areata. Extracted RNA was reverse transcribed, and the resulting cDNA served as sequencing template. The assay was immunoSEQ multiplex PCR, and TCRdb's table has in-frame clones only and misses some. The sample has approximately 100,000 clones; less than 70% are singletons. Sequencing input: CD4+ T cells sorted from blood. These receptors were taken from a human donor in good health.

The chain is built from TRBV9 and TRBJ2-4; the D is unclear. The CDR3 runs to 16 residues. Germline assignment: CDR1 SGDLS and CDR2 YYNGEE. Trimming cost V 0 bases and J 1 base, with 11 bases left between them. This CDR3 is CASSVGTGRAKNIQYF. CDR3 nucleotides: TGTGCCAGCAGCGTAGGAACGGGTCGGGCCAAAAACATTCAGTACTTC.

This clone was detected a few times. The rearrangement links TRBV7-8 to TRBJ2-5; no firm D call. Trimming shortened V by 1 base and J by 2 bases, and 14 bases separated the two germline ends. CDR3 length equals 16 residues. Germline V lookup: CDR1 SGHVS, CDR2 FQNEAQ. Written as DNA, the CDR3 is TGTGCCAGCAGCTTAGATGTCCCTAGTGAACAAGAGACCCAGTACTTC. The encoded protein is CASSLDVPSEQETQYF. Filled out from reference TRBV7-8 and TRBJ2-5, the complete variable domain reads GAGVSQSPRYKVAKRGQDVALRCDPISGHVSLFWYQQALGQGPEFLTYFQNEAQLDKSGLPSDRFFAERPEGSVSTLKIQRTQQEDSAVYLCASSLDVPSEQETQYFGPGTRLLVL.

This clone was counted only a few times. The CDR3 bases are TGTGCCAGCAGTGACCGCCAACCCAGCAGGGGCTACGAGCAGTACTTC. Translated, it gives CASSDRQPSRGYEQYF. The chain is built from TRBV2 and TRBJ2-7; a possible D gene is TRBD1 (6 bases). The CDR3 runs to 16 residues. Trimming shortened V by 3 bases and J by 3 bases, and 18 bases separated the two germline ends. The V gene's germline CDR1 is SNHLY and CDR2 FYNNEI.

The table lists this clone with a few counts. J is TRBJ2-2 and V is TRBV6-5; D is perhaps TRBD2 (6 bases). Trimming removed 4 bases from V and 5 bases from J, with 11 bases in between. This CDR3 contains 14 residues. Germline lookup yields CDR1 MNHEY and CDR2 SVGAGI. The CDR3 DNA reads as TGTGCCAGCAGTTGGCGGGGTACGACCGGGGAGCTGTTTTTT. As protein: CASSWRGTTGELFF.

This chain links TRBV5-1 with TRBJ2-7; 12 nucleotides line up with TRBD2. Trimming at V came to 2 bases and at J to 1 base, leaving 1 base not matched to a gene. The CDR3 contains 15 residues. Germline CDR1 reads SGHRS; CDR2 reads YFSETQ. CDR3 residues: CASSLLAGGSYEQYF. Here the CDR3 DNA reads TGCGCCAGCAGCTTACTAGCGGGGGGATCCTACGAGCAGTACTTC.

Written as DNA, the CDR3 is TGTGCCTGGAGCGAACAGGGGATTAGTGAGCAGTTCTTC. Protein sequence: CAWSEQGISEQFF. The chain recombines TRBV30 with TRBJ2-1; the match to TRBD1 covers 7 bases. This CDR3 contains 13 residues. V lost 3 bases and J lost 9; bases outside the gene matches: 8. CDR1 GTSNPN and CDR2 SVGIG come from the germline V gene (reference sequence).

This clone was seen a handful of times. An end of the junction does not agree with germline; a read error may underlie this. The chain couples TRBV18 to TRBJ1-5, with D hard to call. The germline CDR1 and CDR2 sequences are KGHSH and LQKENI. The CDR3 is 13 amino acids. CDR3 residues: CASSPGADQPKHF. The CDR3 DNA reads as TGTGCCAGCTCACCGGGCGCAGATCAGCCCAAGCATTTT.

This clone has a handful of counts. V usage is TRBV4-3 and J usage is TRBJ2-3; the match to TRBD2 covers 8 bases. CDR3 length: 14 amino acids. The V and J ends lost 4 bases and 6 bases, in that order; junction bases with no gene match: 6. The germline V gene encodes CDR1 LGHNA and CDR2 YSLEER. The CDR3 spells CASSRFGGADTQYF. The CDR3 DNA reads as TGCGCCAGCAGCCGATTCGGGGGGGCGGATACGCAGTATTTT.

The chain joins TRBV7-9 to TRBJ2-7; 9 bases align to TRBD1. V lost 3 bases, J lost 0 bases, and 12 bases stayed unmatched. Germline CDR1 is SEHNR and CDR2 is FQNEAQ (reference sequence). The CDR3 is 18 residues long. The CDR3 here is CASSLSPTRQGVSYEQYF. In DNA form, the CDR3 reads TGTGCCAGCAGCTTGAGCCCCACCCGACAGGGGGTCTCCTACGAGCAGTACTTC.

The chain carries TRBV6-1 and TRBJ1-5; D is unresolved. Germline values: CDR1 MNHNS, CDR2 SASEGT. Trimming removed 3 bases at V and 4 bases at J, with 7 bases between. The CDR3 consists of 13 residues. Written as DNA, the CDR3 is TGTGCCAGCAGTGATGGGGTTAATCAGCCCCAGCATTTT. As protein: CASSDGVNQPQHF.

The V call is TRBV2, the J call TRBJ2-5, with D unresolved. The CDR3 consists of 14 residues. V was shortened by 6 bases and J by 4 bases, with 15 bases between the two germline ends. Germline CDR1 SNHLY, CDR2 FYNNEI. For the CDR3, the DNA is TGTGCCAGCAGGGCCTTCGGACCTCCAGAGACCCAGTACTTC. As protein: CASRAFGPPETQYF.

The genes are TRBV4-1 and TRBJ1-5, with D unclear. CDR3 length: 15 amino acids. Germline V gene lookup returns CDR1 MGHRA and CDR2 YSYEKL. Deletions cut 4 bases from V and 2 bases from J, with 12 bases between. The CDR3: CASSRDLQGNQPQHF. The CDR3 nucleotides are TGCGCCAGCAGCCGAGACCTTCAGGGCAATCAGCCCCAGCATTTT.

The genes are TRBV29-1 and TRBJ2-3; TRBD2 matches 8 bases. V gave up 2 bases and J gave up 3 bases; unmatched junction bases: 7. CDR3 length: 15 residues. Germline V gene sequence: CDR1 SQVTM, CDR2 ANQGSEA. The DNA of the CDR3 is TGCAGCGTTGAAAGAGCGGGGGCAGGGACAGATACGCAGTATTTT. It yields the protein CSVERAGAGTDTQYF.

Here the CDR3 DNA reads TGTGCCTGGAGTGTACAGCGAAGGGGATGGGGAAACACTGAAGCTTTCTTT. The encoded protein is CAWSVQRRGWGNTEAFF. The chain uses TRBV30 and TRBJ1-1; D is possibly TRBD1 (5 bases). This CDR3 comprises 17 residues. The V end was cut by 0 bases, the J end by 2 bases, with 19 bases between. From germline, CDR1 is GTSNPN and CDR2 SVGIG (reference sequence).

The sample holds a few counts of this clone. V is TRBV7-2 and J is TRBJ1-6; D gene ambiguous. The germline V and J ends were trimmed by 3 bases and 7 bases, with 7 bases remaining between them. CDR1 is SGHTA and CDR2 is FQGNSA in the germline V gene. This CDR3 contains 13 residues. CDR3 in DNA: TGTGCCAGCAGCTTCCCCGGGAATTCACCCCTCCACTTT. It is translated as CASSFPGNSPLHF.

This clone turned up a few times. This CDR3 is CASSPGQAPGEQYF. The CDR3 nucleotides read TGTGCCAGCAGCCCCGGACAGGCCCCAGGCGAGCAGTACTTC. This chain uses TRBV7-3 with TRBJ2-7; TRBD1 matches at 7 bases. Trimming took 5 bases from V and 6 from J; bases not matched to a gene: 10. Germline V gives CDR1 SGHTA, CDR2 FQGTGA. The CDR3 loop spans 14 amino acids.